Following are 10 T cell receptor beta chains from one sample sequenced in a study. One entry per CDR3 protein results from TCRdb running MiXCR on the 5' RACE reads. The data contain nearly 55,000 distinct CDR3 sequences, approximately 25% of them singletons. Sequencing input: tumor-infiltrating naive CD4+ T cells sorted from the breast tumor. As to subset: naive CD4+ T cells, CD4+CD45RA+CD25-. These receptors were taken from a female donor with breast cancer.

V gene TRBV7-9 combines with J gene TRBJ1-6; 9 bases are shared with TRBD1. CDR3 length equals 16 residues. CDR1 and CDR2 (germline): SEHNR, FQNEAQ (reference sequence). V lost 5 bases, J lost 5 bases, and 7 bases stayed unmatched. The CDR3: CASSTGTGRDNSPLHF. The CDR3 nucleotides are TGTGCCAGCAGCACCGGGACAGGGAGAGATAATTCACCCCTCCACTTT. Based on the CDR3 plus reference TRBV7-9 and TRBJ1-6, the full variable domain is DTGVSQNPRHKITKRGQNVTFRCDPISEHNRLYWYRQTLGQGPEFLTYFQNEAQLEKSRLLSDRFSAERPKGSFSTLEIQRTEQGDSAMYLCASSTGTGRDNSPLHFGNGTRLTVT.

This clonotype was picked up a small number of times. This chain links TRBV5-4 with TRBJ2-2; TRBD2 is a possible D gene (6 bases). CDR3 length equals 15 residues. Germline-derived CDR1 and CDR2 are SGHNT and YYREEE (reference sequence). Trimming shortened V by 4 bases and J by 2 bases, and 12 bases separated the two germline ends. CDR3 loop: CASSKRRGNTGELFF. The CDR3 nucleotides are TGTGCCAGCAGCAAGCGGCGGGGTAACACCGGGGAGCTGTTTTTT.

This clonotype was observed a handful of times. The V gene is TRBV5-1, the J gene TRBJ1-1; D gene ambiguous. V was pared by 0 bases and J by 1 base, with 10 bases between. Per germline, CDR1 SGHRS and CDR2 YFSETQ. This CDR3 spans 15 amino acids. CDR3 in DNA: TGCGCCAGCAGCTTGGAAGTGGCGCCGAACACTGAAGCTTTCTTT. Translation gives CASSLEVAPNTEAFF.

This clonotype was counted only a few times. The chain joins TRBV20-1 to TRBJ2-7, with TRBD2 matching 13 bases. CDR3 size: 17 residues. Germline V gene sequence: CDR1 DFQATT, CDR2 SNEGSKA (reference sequence). Germline trimming cut 5 bases from V and 1 base from J; bases unmatched to any gene: 11. CDR3: CSASPGLAGSSSYEQYF. Here the CDR3 DNA reads TGCAGTGCTTCCCCGGGACTAGCGGGATCGAGTTCCTACGAGCAGTACTTC.

The gene calls are TRBV11-3 and TRBJ2-7, with D possibly being TRBD1 or TRBD2 (5 bases each). The CDR3 length is 15 residues. CDR1 is SGHNT, CDR2 YENEEA, per germline. Trimming shortened V by 0 bases and J by 0 bases, and 9 bases separated the two germline ends. The CDR3 here is CASSLDRGASYEQYF. In nucleotides, the CDR3 is TGTGCCAGCAGCTTAGATAGAGGGGCCTCCTACGAGCAGTACTTC.

The rearrangement joins TRBV28 to TRBJ2-5; D perhaps matches TRBD1 (6 bases). CDR3 size: 13 residues. Germline V CDR1 and CDR2: MDHEN, SYDVKM. V dropped 8 bases and J dropped 5 bases, with 15 bases sitting between them. The CDR3 spells CASGPRGVETQYF. DNA for the CDR3: TGTGCCAGCGGGCCCAGGGGAGTGGAGACCCAGTACTTC.

This clonotype was observed at least ten times. The chain uses TRBV15 and TRBJ1-2; weak D call: TRBD1 (6 bases). The ends were cut back, 4 bases at V and 7 bases at J, with 31 bases in the middle. The CDR3 contains 19 residues. Per the germline V gene, CDR1 is LNHNV and CDR2 is YYDKDF (reference sequence). The CDR3, as DNA: TGTGCCACCAGCACCCGGGACACCGGGGATTCTGTCAGGTTACGTGGCTACACCTTC. It yields the protein CATSTRDTGDSVRLRGYTF.

This clonotype was picked up one time. This rearrangement joins TRBV5-1 to TRBJ2-5; 14 bases agree with TRBD2. CDR1 is SGHRS, CDR2 YFSETQ, per germline. Unmatched junction bases numbered 4, after V lost 5 bases and J lost 4 bases. CDR3 length equals 15 residues. This CDR3 is CASSGTSGRVETQYF. DNA of the CDR3: TGCGCCAGCAGTGGGACTAGCGGGAGAGTAGAGACCCAGTACTTC.

A few counts support this clonotype. The V call is TRBV7-3, the J call TRBJ2-1; 10 bases are shared with TRBD2. This CDR3 comprises 17 residues. Germline loops: CDR1 SGHTA, CDR2 FQGTGA. The trim removed 2 bases at V and 6 bases at J, leaving 10 bases unmatched. The CDR3 DNA reads TGTGCCAGCAGCTTATTCGGGACTAGCGAATCGTCCAATGAGCAGTTCTTC. Its translation: CASSLFGTSESSNEQFF.

The rearrangement joins TRBV20-1 to TRBJ2-3; possibly TRBD1 for D (5 bases). V dropped 7 bases and J dropped 3 bases, with 14 bases sitting between them. From germline, CDR1 is DFQATT and CDR2 SNEGSKA (reference sequence). The CDR3 extends over 13 amino acids. Written as DNA, the CDR3 is TGCAGTGTGGGCAGGGTCGAAACAGATACGCAGTATTTT. It is translated as CSVGRVETDTQYF.